The 3 T cell receptor beta chains listed next were all sequenced from one sample in a study of vaccination and CD4 T cells after COVID-19. The Oncomine TCR Beta short-read assay was what sequenced the DNA obtained from cultured CD4+ T cells. TCRdb ran MiXCR on the PCR reads and lists one entry per CDR3 protein. The sample gives approximately 16,000 distinct CDR3 sequences, about 32% of which show up once; about 14% is in the top ten. What these receptors recognize is not known. Treatment given: roughly 11-day PBMC culture with coronavirus spike peptide pools or control peptides (ViraFEST assay). Sequenced: cultured CD4+ T cells from blood. The receptor source for this set is a human donor with COVID-19.

The genes are TRBV7-9 and TRBJ1-1; no firm D call. Trimming took off 6 bases at V and 0 bases at J, with 11 bases between the two ends. Per the germline V gene, CDR1 is SEHNR and CDR2 is FQNEAQ (reference sequence). The CDR3 runs 14 residues. The CDR3 sequence: CASSPPILNTEAFF. The CDR3 nucleotides are TGTGCCAGCAGTCCGCCGATACTGAACACTGAAGCTTTCTTT.

The rearrangement joins TRBV7-9 to TRBJ2-3; tentatively, D is TRBD2 (6 bases). V lost 3 bases and J 2 bases, leaving 18 bases between the germline ends. The CDR3 runs 17 residues. The V gene's germline CDR1 is SEHNR and CDR2 FQNEAQ (reference sequence). As DNA, the CDR3 is TGTGCCAGCAGCTTTAGACTCCCCCGGGAGTTCACAGATACGCAGTATTTT. Its protein is CASSFRLPREFTDTQYF.

The V gene is TRBV30, the J gene TRBJ1-1; D is uncertain. V was clipped by 5 bases and J by 2 bases, with 12 bases between them. The CDR3 is 13 amino acids. CDR1 is GTSNPN, CDR2 SVGIG, per germline (reference sequence). CDR3 DNA sequence: TGTGCCTGGTCTCTTGGATCAAACACTGAAGCTTTCTTT. It translates to CAWSLGSNTEAFF. Filled out from reference TRBV30 and TRBJ1-1, the complete variable domain reads SQTIHQWPATLVQPVGSPLSLECTVEGTSNPNLYWYRQAAGRGLQLLFYSVGIGQISSEVPQNLSASRPQDRQFILSSKKLLLSDSGFYLCAWSLGSNTEAFFGQGTRLTVV.